This TCR beta chain derives from a study of control samples from healthy donors and cancer patients. Only in-frame clones appear in the TCRdb table, and some are missing; sequencing was by immunoSEQ multiplex PCR. The table records 120,000 to 150,000 clones, 80% to 90% of them present only once. Per germline, CDR1 SGHRS and CDR2 YFSETQ. Losses at the gene ends were 5 bases for V and 7 bases for J; bases not matched to a gene: 4. The CDR3 consists of 15 residues. Sequencing was carried out using blood. J is TRBJ2-1 and V is TRBV5-1, with 15 positions matching TRBD2. This clonotype was sampled from a woman between 25 and 40 years old in good health. The CDR3 DNA sequence: TGCGCCAGCAGGTCCGGGACTAGCGGGGGGAATGAGCAGTTCTTC. It specifies CASRSGTSGGNEQFF.